These 19 T cell receptor beta chains came from one sample sequenced in a study of molecular identifiers for immune sequencing clone quantification. TCRdb re-derived calls from the PCR reads in MiXCR, one entry per CDR3 protein. The sample has approximately 590,000 distinct CDR3 sequences, 25% seen once. The sequenced material came from naive CD8+ T cells from blood, with Jurkat cell RNA spiked in. This sample's subset: FACS-sorted CD8+CD4-CCR7+CD45RA+ naive T cells. These receptors all stem from a human donor in good health. Some libraries in this study had Jurkat cell RNA spiked in.

This clonotype was seen at least ten times. This chain joins TRBV11-2 and TRBJ2-3, with TRBD2 as a possible D gene (5 bases). The CDR3 is made up of 14 amino acids. V shed 1 base and J shed 4 bases, with 9 bases lying between them. From germline, CDR1 is SGHAT and CDR2 FQNNGV. The CDR3 is CASSLGTFSDTQYF. CDR3 in DNA: TGTGCCAGCAGCTTAGGGACTTTCTCAGATACGCAGTATTTT. The full variable domain, its missing parts supplied by reference TRBV11-2 and TRBJ2-3, is EAGVAQSPRYKIIEKRQSVAFWCNPISGHATLYWYQQILGQGPKLLIQFQNNGVVDDSQLPKDRFSAERLKGVDSTLKIQPAKLEDSAVYLCASSLGTFSDTQYFGPGTRLTVL.

Concerning this clonotype itself: This may arise from a read error, as a much more abundant clone is one base away. The V gene is TRBV20-1, the J gene TRBJ1-1; D call uncertain. CDR3 length equals 13 residues. Germline V lookup: CDR1 DFQATT, CDR2 SNEGSKA (reference sequence). V shed 3 bases and J shed 4 bases, with 12 bases lying between them. CDR3: CSARPVETTEAFF. DNA for the CDR3: TGCAGTGCTAGGCCTGTGGAAACCACTGAAGCTTTCTTT.

This clonotype was seen at least ten times. The V gene is TRBV19, the J gene TRBJ2-2, with TRBD2 matching 7 bases. The CDR3 is made up of 15 amino acids. Germline lookup yields CDR1 LNHDA and CDR2 SQIVND (reference sequence). The V gene end was trimmed by 2 bases and the J gene end by 5 bases; junction bases not matched to a gene: 5. In DNA, the CDR3 is TGTGCCAGTAGTATACTGGCGGGAGTGACCGGGGAGCTGTTTTTT. Amino acids: CASSILAGVTGELFF.

This clonotype appeared once. One end of the junction varies from germline; a read error may be responsible. This chain joins TRBV27 and TRBJ1-1, with a tentative D call TRBD1 (6 bases). The CDR3 contains 14 residues. Germline V lookup: CDR1 MNHEY, CDR2 SMNVEV (reference sequence). The CDR3 DNA reads TGTGCCAGCAGTTTATTAGGGGGGCAAACTGAAACTTTCTTT. This gives the protein CASSLLGGQTETFF.

This clonotype was counted many times. This chain connects TRBV5-6 to TRBJ2-7; 9 bases align to TRBD2. Germline assignment: CDR1 SGHDT and CDR2 YYEEEE. The CDR3 has 14 amino acids. The V segment lost 5 bases and the J segment 4 bases; nucleotides outside the gene matches: 7. In nucleotides, the CDR3 is TGTGCCAGCAGTTACGCTAGCGGGGTTTACGAGCAGTACTTC. Translated: CASSYASGVYEQYF. The full variable domain, rest sourced from reference TRBV5-6 and TRBJ2-7, is DAGVTQSPTHLIKTRGQQVTLRCSPKSGHDTVSWYQQALGQGPQFIFQYYEEEERQRGNFPDRFSGHQFPNYSSELNVNALLLGDSALYLCASSYASGVYEQYFGPGTRLTVT.

This clonotype was found many times. The rearrangement uses TRBV7-9 and TRBJ2-1; D is perhaps TRBD1 (6 bases). Trimming removed 5 bases from V and 0 bases from J, with 11 bases in between. There are 15 residues in the CDR3. Germline V CDR1 and CDR2: SEHNR, FQNEAQ (reference sequence). DNA of the CDR3: TGTGCCAGCAGCCTGGGACACAGCTCCTACAATGAGCAGTTCTTC. Its protein is CASSLGHSSYNEQFF.

V usage is TRBV27 and J usage is TRBJ1-5; D possibly corresponds to TRBD1 (5 bases). The CDR3 loop spans 14 amino acids. Germline V CDR1 and CDR2: MNHEY, SMNVEV (reference sequence). The V and J ends lost 6 bases and 4 bases respectively, with 13 bases between them. The CDR3 DNA follows: TGTGCCAGCAGGCCCGGGACGGTGAATCAGCCCCAGCATTTT. It translates to CASRPGTVNQPQHF.

This clonotype was seen many times. The chain combines TRBV27 with TRBJ2-2; D not certain. Germline assignment: CDR1 MNHEY and CDR2 SMNVEV (reference sequence). V dropped 5 bases and J dropped 4 bases, with 8 bases sitting between them. This CDR3 is 13 amino acids long. This CDR3 is CASSHGPTGELFF. CDR3 in DNA: TGTGCCAGCAGTCACGGGCCCACCGGGGAGCTGTTTTTT.

J is TRBJ2-7 and V is TRBV4-3; 7 nucleotides line up with TRBD1. The CDR3 is made up of 15 amino acids. Trimming at V came to 3 bases and at J to 3 bases, leaving 8 bases not matched to a gene. The germline V gene encodes CDR1 LGHNA and CDR2 YSLEER. CDR3 sequence reads: CASSQGTGTVYEQYF. The CDR3 coding sequence is TGCGCCAGCAGCCAGGGAACCGGGACAGTCTACGAGCAGTACTTC.

On this clonotype: At one end the junction does not follow the germline gene, possibly because of a read error. V is TRBV30 and J is TRBJ2-5; 10 positions match TRBD1. In germline, CDR1 is GTSNPN, CDR2 SVGIG (reference sequence). The CDR3 consists of 13 residues. The CDR3 bases are TGTGCCTGGTCGGACAGGGGGTGGGAGACCCTGTACTTC. Its protein product is CAWSDRGWETLYF.

Remarks on this clonotype: A much larger clone lies a single base off, so this may be a read error. The rearrangement links TRBV11-2 to TRBJ2-5, with TRBD2 matching over 7 bases. CDR1 is SGHAT and CDR2 is FQNNGV in the germline V gene. Unmatched junction bases numbered 7, after V lost 2 bases and J lost 13 bases. This CDR3 spans 12 amino acids. The CDR3 DNA follows: TGTGCCAGCAGCTTACGACTAGCTCTGTCGTACTTC. This translates into CASSLRLALSYF.

This clonotype was observed at least ten times. This chain links TRBV6-6 with TRBJ2-5, with D possibly matching TRBD1 (6 bases). CDR1 MNHNY and CDR2 SVGAGI come from the germline V gene (reference sequence). The CDR3 is 15 amino acids. Trimming took off 6 bases at V and 2 bases at J, with 16 bases between the two ends. The CDR3 DNA reads TGTGCCAGCAGAGATTTCGGACAGCCGCAAGAGACCCAGTACTTC. Its protein is CASRDFGQPQETQYF.

This clonotype came up a few times. This may be a read error: a much more frequent sequence differs by one nucleotide. The CDR3 here is CSADGAEQYF. CDR3 in DNA: TGCAGTGCTGATGGGGCCGAGCAGTACTTC. The V call is TRBV20-1, the J call TRBJ2-7; D perhaps matches TRBD1 (5 bases). The CDR3 loop spans 10 amino acids. Trimming stripped 5 bases from V and 6 bases from J, with 8 bases between. Germline CDR1 reads DFQATT; CDR2 reads SNEGSKA (reference sequence).

On this clonotype itself: A much larger clone differs from this one at a single base, so this may be a read error. The CDR3, as DNA: TGTGCCAGCAGGACCGATCAGATGAACACTGAAGCTTTCTTT. It specifies CASRTDQMNTEAFF. The genes are TRBV2 and TRBJ1-1; D remains ambiguous. The CDR3 has 14 residues. Trimming removed 6 bases at V and 0 bases at J, with 11 bases between. CDR1 and CDR2 (germline): SNHLY, FYNNEI.

The chain employs TRBV28 and TRBJ2-7, with D perhaps matching TRBD2 (5 bases). Germline values: CDR1 MDHEN, CDR2 SYDVKM. This CDR3 region has 15 residues. Trimming cost V 4 bases and J 0 bases, with 13 bases left between them. CDR3 nucleotide sequence: TGTGCCAGCAGTTCCCGGGGAAGCAGCTCCTACGAGCAGTACTTC. Its translation: CASSSRGSSSYEQYF.

This clonotype came up many times. The chain links TRBV4-3 to TRBJ2-5; D gene uncertain. V lost 1 base to trimming and J lost 1 base, with 13 bases between them. Germline V gene sequence: CDR1 LGHNA, CDR2 YSLEER. The CDR3 extends over 16 amino acids. The CDR3 DNA is TGCGCCAGCAGCCAAGGTCCGGGTTCCGGCCAAGAGACCCAGTACTTC. This gives the protein CASSQGPGSGQETQYF.

On this clonotype itself: Lacking the conserved final phenylalanine or tryptophan, this CDR3 likely reflects a read error. The gene calls are TRBV29-1 and TRBJ2-5; unclear D gene. Germline values: CDR1 SQVTM, CDR2 ANQGSEA. CDR3 size: 12 residues. Between the trimmed V and J ends, which lost 4 bases and 2 bases, there was a span of 8 bases. This CDR3 is CSVGMEQETQYL. CDR3 coding DNA: TGCAGCGTTGGCATGGAACAAGAGACCCAGTACCTC.

This clonotype was seen repeatedly, ten times or more. The chain is built from TRBV9 and TRBJ1-1; no clear D gene. Germline V gives CDR1 SGDLS, CDR2 YYNGEE. The CDR3 runs to 13 residues. V was shortened by 2 bases and J by 1 base, with 6 bases between the two germline ends. As DNA, the CDR3 is TGTGCCAGCAGCGTGGTTTCGAACACTGAAGCTTTCTTT. This codes for CASSVVSNTEAFF.

The chain carries TRBV9 and TRBJ2-2; a possible D gene is TRBD2 (7 bases). V dropped 4 bases and J dropped 5 bases, with 30 bases sitting between them. This CDR3 comprises 20 residues. The germline V gene has CDR1 SGDLS and CDR2 YYNGEE. The CDR3 DNA is TGTGCCAGCAGCAACCCGGGGGCCGAATGGGTAGCGGGCCGGACCGGGGAGCTGTTTTTT. Its translation: CASSNPGAEWVAGRTGELFF.